Below, 13 T cell receptor beta chains from the same sample are listed, as sequenced in a study of T cells after yellow fever vaccination. MiXCR, run by TCRdb on the 5' RACE reads, gives a single entry per CDR3 protein. The repertoire holds around 530,000 distinct CDR3 sequences, with around 16% as singletons. Sample: PBMCs, taken less than 6 days after the first yellow fever vaccination. These receptors came from a man aged 18 to 35 who received the YFV17D yellow fever vaccine.

The V call is TRBV7-6, the J call TRBJ1-5; weak D call: TRBD1 (5 bases). Germline V gene sequence: CDR1 SGHVS, CDR2 FNYEAQ. The CDR3 is 14 amino acids. The V and J ends lost 6 bases and 5 bases respectively, with 14 bases between them. CDR3 nucleotides: TGTGCCAGCAGAGCGGCGGGGGGGGATCAGCCCCAGCATTTT. This encodes CASRAAGGDQPQHF. The complete variable domain, with remaining parts taken from reference TRBV7-6 and TRBJ1-5, reads GAGVSQSPRYKVTKRGQDVALRCDPISGHVSLYWYRQALGQGPEFLTYFNYEAQQDKSGLPNDRFSAERPEGSISTLTIQRTEQRDSAMYRCASRAAGGDQPQHFGDGTRLSIL.

The V call is TRBV20-1, the J call TRBJ2-7; D remains unclear. Germline V gene lookup returns CDR1 DFQATT and CDR2 SNEGSKA (reference sequence). The CDR3 covers 11 residues. Trimming stripped 1 base from V and 4 bases from J, with 5 bases between. The CDR3 DNA follows: TGCAGTGCTAGAGTAACTTACGAGCAGTACTTC. Amino acid sequence: CSARVTYEQYF.

This chain uses TRBV11-2 with TRBJ2-3; no definite D call. CDR1 is SGHAT and CDR2 is FQNNGV in the germline V gene. The CDR3 is 15 amino acids. Between the trimmed V and J ends, which lost 5 bases and 2 bases, there was a span of 14 bases. This CDR3 is CASSTQPGSTDTQYF. Here the CDR3 DNA reads TGTGCCAGCAGCACTCAGCCGGGTTCCACAGATACGCAGTATTTT.

This chain uses TRBV9 with TRBJ1-3; D is unclear. The CDR3 has 14 residues. Trimming left V 1 base short and J 0 bases short, with 5 bases between. Germline values: CDR1 SGDLS, CDR2 YYNGEE. The CDR3 DNA is TGTGCCAGCAGCGTATCGAACTCTGGAAACACCATATATTTT. Its translation: CASSVSNSGNTIYF.

The V call is TRBV5-1, the J call TRBJ2-1; D ambiguous. Germline CDR1 reads SGHRS; CDR2 reads YFSETQ. The CDR3 is made up of 13 amino acids. Trimming pared 4 bases from V and 2 bases from J, leaving 7 bases between. The CDR3 loop reads CASSRETYNEQFF. The CDR3, as DNA: TGCGCCAGCAGCAGGGAAACCTACAATGAGCAGTTCTTC.

This clonotype was counted a few times. V is TRBV6-2 or TRBV6-3 and J is TRBJ2-3; weak D call: TRBD1 (6 bases). This CDR3 has 16 residues. The V gene's germline CDR1 is MNHEY and CDR2 SVGEGT. V was clipped by 0 bases and J by 6 bases, with 16 bases between them. CDR3 residues: CASSYSMGAQPDTQYF. In DNA form, the CDR3 reads TGTGCCAGCAGTTACTCGATGGGGGCCCAGCCGGATACGCAGTATTTT.

V usage is TRBV4-1 and J usage is TRBJ2-3; 7 bases are shared with TRBD2. Germline loops: CDR1 MGHRA, CDR2 YSYEKL. The CDR3 has 17 residues. V lost 0 bases and J lost 2; bases outside the gene matches: 8. The DNA of the CDR3 is TGCGCCAGCAGCCAAGATTGGCTAGCGGAGGCCACAGATACGCAGTATTTT. It specifies CASSQDWLAEATDTQYF.

This clonotype was observed a handful of times. CDR3 amino acids: CASSLDHEQYF. The CDR3, as DNA: TGTGCCAGCAGTTTAGACCACGAGCAGTACTTC. This chain connects TRBV12-3 or TRBV12-4 to TRBJ2-7, with no clear D. V lost 1 base and J lost 5, with 3 bases in between. The CDR3 runs 11 residues.

The chain carries TRBV20-1 and TRBJ1-6, with TRBD1 matching 8 bases. Germline V gives CDR1 DFQATT, CDR2 SNEGSKA (reference sequence). This CDR3 is built from 16 residues. Trimming cost V 0 bases and J 8 bases; bases outside gene matches: 9. The CDR3 DNA sequence: TGCAGTGCTAGAGACCGAGGACAGGGCCGGGATTCACCCCTCCACTTT. Residues: CSARDRGQGRDSPLHF.

This clonotype was observed a few times. V gene TRBV6-5 combines with J gene TRBJ2-5; 8 bases map to TRBD2. V shed 0 bases and J 4 bases; nucleotides not matched to a gene: 4. The CDR3 is 15 residues long. Germline V gene lookup returns CDR1 MNHEY and CDR2 SVGAGI. The CDR3 is CASSYSMAGGETQYF. The CDR3 DNA sequence: TGTGCCAGCAGTTACTCGATGGCGGGAGGAGAGACCCAGTACTTC.

This clonotype was found many times. The chain recombines TRBV7-2 with TRBJ2-5; D is undetermined. Germline V gene data show CDR1 as SGHTA and CDR2 as FQGNSA. V dropped 5 bases and J dropped 0 bases, with 13 bases sitting between them. This CDR3 spans 15 amino acids. The CDR3 DNA reads TGTGCCAGCAGCCTCTATGTAGACTACCAAGAGACCCAGTACTTC. Translating it yields CASSLYVDYQETQYF.

V is TRBV5-8 and J is TRBJ2-5; D gene uncertain. Looked up from germline, CDR1 is SGHTS and CDR2 is YDEGEE. The ends were cut back, 2 bases at V and 3 bases at J, with 8 bases in the middle. The CDR3 loop spans 13 amino acids. CDR3 sequence (DNA): TGTGCCAGCAGCTTTCGGGTAAAAGAGACCCAGTACTTC. Translating gives CASSFRVKETQYF.

The chain recombines TRBV20-1 with TRBJ2-2; no clear D gene. Per the germline V gene, CDR1 is DFQATT and CDR2 is SNEGSKA (reference sequence). The CDR3 spans 14 residues. Deletions cut 5 bases from V and 2 bases from J, with 12 bases between. CDR3 region: CSAPQELNTGELFF. The CDR3, as DNA: TGCAGTGCTCCTCAGGAACTAAACACCGGGGAGCTGTTTTTT.